In its sample, the clone carrying this T cell receptor (beta chain) was seen a few times. This entry is derived from a study of T cells in localized non-small cell lung cancer. Looked up from germline, CDR1 is SGDLS and CDR2 is YYNGEE. Trimming removed 6 bases from V and 4 bases from J, with 16 bases in between. CDR3 length equals 14 residues. The table came from immunoSEQ multiplex PCR; TCRdb's copy has only in-frame clones and leaves some out. Here the sample spans 75,000 to 85,000 clones, 80% being singletons. Sequenced material: peripheral blood, taken before any cancer treatment. The receptor comes from a female donor over 55 with stage I lung adenocarcinoma. J is TRBJ1-1 and V is TRBV9; possible D gene TRBD1, 5 bases. The CDR3 DNA reads TGTGCCAGCACCCAAATACGGGGGGTCACTGAAGCTTTCTTT. Translated: CASTQIRGVTEAFF. The variable domain in full, with the rest retrieved from reference TRBV9 and TRBJ1-1, is DSGVTQTPKHLITATGQRVTLRCSPRSGDLSVYWYQQSLDQGLQFLIQYYNGEERAKGNILERFSAQQFPDLHSELNLSSLELGDSALYFCASTQIRGVTEAFFGQGTRLTVV.